Listed here are 19 T cell receptor gamma chains from one sample, sequenced in a study of gamma delta lymphoproliferative disorders and STAT genes. TCRdb fed the multiplex PCR reads to CATT. In the table there are about 1,300 gamma-chain clones, around 8% of which are singletons. Genomic DNA from isolated PBMCs served as the sequencing template. The sample consisted of blood. All receptors derive from a human donor with gamma-delta T-cell large granular lymphocyte leukemia.

This clone showed up many times. A much larger clone lies a single base off, so this may be a read error. The V gene is TRGV10, the J gene TRGJP1. The J gene is absent in TCRdb and was assigned here via DNA matching to germline. TRGV10 counts as an open reading frame of uncertain function. The CDR3 contains 14 residues. CDR3 bases: TGTGCTGCGTGGGGAAATACCAATGGTTGGTTCAAGATATTT. Translating it yields CAAWGNTNGWFKIF.

This clone is labeled as large. The DNA is left out, because the CDR3 cannot be placed on it with certainty; the CDR3 is given as TCRdb lists it. The V gene is TRGV11, but the J gene lacks a call. TRGV11 carries the ORF label, with uncertain function. Ends included, the CDR3 has 17 residues. The CDR3 loop is CTTVPAGFGRYYYKKLF.

Many counts were recorded for this clone. Other DNA sequences from this sample encode an identical CDR3 as well. The genes are TRGV8 and TRGJ1 or TRGJ2. The J gene, absent from TCRdb, was called here by matching the DNA to germline. The V and J ends lost 0 bases and 7 bases, in that order; junction bases with no gene match: 3. The CDR3 is 12 amino acids. Germline values: CDR1 VENAVY, CDR2 YDSYNSRV. The CDR3 nucleotides read TGTGCCACCTGGGATAGGGGCTATAAGAAACTCTTT. It codes for CATWDRGYKKLF.

This clone showed up many times. With only one base between it and a far larger clone, this is likely a read error. The same CDR3 also results from other DNA sequences found in this sample. J is TRGJ1 or TRGJ2 and V is TRGV2. The J gene is not listed in TCRdb, so it was assigned here from a DNA match to germline. Looked up from germline, CDR1 is EGSNGY and CDR2 is YDSYNSKV. CDR3 size: 15 residues. The CDR3 region has the DNA TGTGCCACCTGGGACGGCCGAGTTAATTACTATAAGAAACTCTTT. Protein product: CATWDGRVNYYKKLF.

By proportion, this clone is medium-sized. The chain uses TRGV10 and TRGJP1. Matching the DNA to germline supplied the J gene, which TCRdb does not give. TRGV10 falls under the ORF class, with uncertain function. CDR3 length: 16 amino acids. Trimming at V came to 8 bases and at J to 4 bases, leaving 14 bases not matched to a gene. Here the CDR3 reads CAAWDPSLGTGWFKIF. In DNA, the CDR3 is TGTGCTGCGTGGGATCCCTCTCTTGGCACTGGTTGGTTCAAGATATTT.

This clone counts as large. The rearrangement joins TRGV2 to TRGJ1 or TRGJ2. Assignment of the J gene here rests on matching the DNA to germline, because TCRdb gives none. Germline loops: CDR1 EGSNGY, CDR2 YDSYNSKV. The CDR3 is made up of 11 amino acids. V shed 0 bases and J 11 bases; nucleotides not matched to a gene: 4. Here the CDR3 reads CATWDGRQKLF. The CDR3 bases are TGTGCCACCTGGGACGGGCGGCAGAAACTCTTT.

This clone was recorded many times. Within the sample, other DNA sequences also encode this same CDR3. The rearrangement joins TRGV2 to TRGJ1 or TRGJ2. Since TCRdb gives no J gene, matching the DNA to germline was used here to assign it. CDR1 is EGSNGY, CDR2 YDSYNSKV, per germline. The CDR3 is 12 amino acids. After removal of 0 bases from V and 9 bases from J, the junction contained 5 bases not matched to a gene. This chain's CDR3 is CATWDGPCKKLF. The CDR3 DNA reads TGTGCCACCTGGGACGGGCCATGTAAGAAACTCTTT.

This clone is deemed medium-sized. The J gene is TRGJ1 or TRGJ2, the V gene TRGV10. The J gene, left out of TCRdb, was set here by checking the DNA against germline. TRGV10 is marked as an open reading frame, function uncertain. The CDR3 covers 10 residues. The trim removed 8 bases at V and 12 bases at J, leaving 8 bases unmatched. Written as DNA, the CDR3 is TGTGCTGCGTGGGATCGGTGGAAACTCTTT. This gives the protein CAAWDRWKLF.

This clone is medium-sized. The V gene is TRGV10, the J gene TRGJ1 or TRGJ2. TCRdb lists no J gene, so it was determined here by aligning the DNA to germline. Being an ORF, TRGV10 has a function that is uncertain. The CDR3 is 13 amino acids. After removal of 8 bases from V and 2 bases from J, the junction contained 7 bases not matched to a gene. CDR3 coding DNA: TGTGCTGCGTGGGAGAGGGATTATTATAAGAAACTCTTT. Its translation: CAAWERDYYKKLF.

This clone is medium-sized (0.01 to 0.1%) by share. J is TRGJ1 or TRGJ2 and V is TRGV8. No J gene was available from TCRdb, and it was assigned here by a germline match of the DNA. Germline lookup yields CDR1 VENAVY and CDR2 YDSYNSRV. J gave up 8 bases and V 0 bases, and 4 bases lay outside the gene matches. The CDR3 is 12 residues long. Here the CDR3 reads CATWDRHDKKLF. The CDR3 bases are TGTGCCACCTGGGATAGGCATGATAAGAAACTCTTT.

This clone was seen many times. The protein held in TCRdb is that of a much larger clone and does not match this DNA's translation at residue 3, likely because of a read error; the protein shown is translated from the DNA. CDR3 amino acids: CAAWEKGKLLYKKLF. The CDR3 nucleotides are TGTGCCGCCTGGGAGAAGGGGAAATTACTTTATAAGAAACTCTTT. V is TRGV4 and J is TRGJ1 or TRGJ2. The J gene, missing from TCRdb, was assigned here through DNA to germline matching. The V gene's germline CDR1 is EGSTGY and CDR2 YDSYTSSV. The CDR3 spans 15 residues.

In the case of this clone: The protein in TCRdb stems from a much larger clone and differs at residue 3 from this DNA's translation, likely a read error; here the protein is translated from the DNA. The chain recombines TRGV11 with TRGJP1. The J gene was not available in TCRdb and was assigned here by matching the DNA to germline segments. TRGV11 is known as an ORF, though its function is uncertain. This CDR3 contains 17 residues. CDR3: CARWILRDYTTGWFKIF. The CDR3 bases are TGTGCCCGCTGGATTCTTAGGGATTATACCACTGGTTGGTTCAAGATATTT.

This clone came up a few times. The translation of this DNA and the TCRdb protein of a much larger clone differ at residue 12, probably owing to a read error; the protein shown here is translated from the DNA. V gene assignment gives TRGV4, but the J gene was left uncalled. Per germline, CDR1 EGSTGY and CDR2 YDSYTSSV. This CDR3 contains 13 residues. Here the CDR3 reads CATWDTTGWFKTF. In DNA, the CDR3 is TGTGCCACCTGGGATACCACTGGTTGGTTCAAGACATTT.

This clone was seen only a few times. The limits of the CDR3 on the DNA are not certain, so only TCRdb's listed CDR3 is given. The V gene was identified as TRGV11, while no J gene was called. TRGV11 is treated as an ORF (open reading frame) with a function not yet certain. Both ends counted, the CDR3 spans 19 residues. The CDR3 reads CTTVPAGATNPTLYYKKLF.

This clone rates as large. Other DNA sequences within the sample encode an identical CDR3. The chain uses TRGV2 and TRGJ1 or TRGJ2. Because TCRdb records no J gene, it was assigned here through a match of the DNA to germline. CDR1 and CDR2 from the germline V gene are EGSNGY and YDSYNSKV. V was pared by 1 base and J by 1 base, with 1 base of the junction left unmatched. The CDR3 extends over 13 amino acids. Here the CDR3 reads CATWDGNYYKKLF. The CDR3, as DNA: TGTGCCACCTGGGACGGAAATTATTATAAGAAACTCTTT.

This clone has a handful of counts. It differs at one base from a far larger clone, so likely a read error. The same CDR3 is also encoded by other DNA sequences in this sample. V gene assignment gives TRGV8, but the J gene was left uncalled. The CDR3 covers 11 residues. Per the germline V gene, CDR1 is VENAVY and CDR2 is YDSYNSRV. The CDR3 coding sequence is TGTGCCACCTGGGATATTCACGAGAAGCTCTTT. Its protein product is CATWDIHEKLF.

In this sample, this clone turned up a few times. TCRdb lists the protein of a much larger clone for this DNA, which differs at residue 10, so this is likely a read error; the protein given here is translated from the DNA itself. This chain uses TRGV10 with TRGJP1. Since TCRdb gives no J gene, matching the DNA to germline was used here to assign it. TRGV10 is designated an ORF whose function remains uncertain. There are 16 residues in the CDR3. The CDR3 DNA is TGTGCTGCGTGGGATCGGGTCTATACCAATGGTTGGTTCAAGATATTT. Amino acids: CAAWDRVYTNGWFKIF.

This clone was seen repeatedly, ten times or more. Since a much larger clone is just one base distant, this may be a read error. Other DNA sequences in this specimen translate into the identical CDR3. The chain has TRGV2 and TRGJ1 or TRGJ2. No J gene was available from TCRdb, and it was assigned here by a germline match of the DNA. Per the germline V gene, CDR1 is EGSNGY and CDR2 is YDSYNSKV. V was pared by 0 bases and J by 7 bases, with 6 bases of the junction left unmatched. This CDR3 is 13 amino acids long. The CDR3 sequence: CATWDGRGYKKLF. CDR3 in DNA: TGTGCCACCTGGGACGGGCGGGGGTATAAGAAACTCTTT.

The sample holds many counts of this clone. Other DNA sequences in the sample encode the same CDR3. The chain uses TRGV9 and TRGJP. Because TCRdb records no J gene, it was assigned here through a match of the DNA to germline. Per germline, CDR1 GITISATS and CDR2 ISYDGTV (reference sequence). J lost 4 bases, V lost 0 bases, and 0 bases had no gene match. The CDR3 spans 16 residues. The CDR3 loop is CALWEVQELGKKIKVF. In DNA, the CDR3 is TGTGCCTTGTGGGAGGTGCAAGAGTTGGGCAAAAAAATCAAGGTATTT.